This T cell receptor (beta chain) was sequenced during a study of blood T cell repertoires in COVID-19. V lost 4 bases to trimming and J lost 6 bases, with 11 bases between them. Germline V CDR1 and CDR2: LGHNA, YSLEER. The CDR3 consists of 13 residues. As originally analysed: By means of reference gene primer amplification, nucleated cell counts were estimated. Assay used: immunoSEQ multiplex PCR; TCRdb lists only in-frame clones, some missing. That table is the source of V, J and clone size, and D and trimming were worked out from the DNA. The sample holds around 80,000 clones, around 80% seen once.

The source material was peripheral blood. The clonotype comes from a man aged 50-59 years with COVID-19, enrolled during active disease. V usage is TRBV4-3 and J usage is TRBJ2-3, with unresolved D. CDR3 coding DNA: TGCGCCAGCAGCCTACTAAGAAGGGATACGCAGTATTTT. Its protein is CASSLLRRDTQYF.